The clone carrying this T cell receptor (beta chain) was detected once. This sample stems from a study of CD8 T cells in Susac syndrome. Random hexamers primed reverse transcription of about 0.5 to 1 ug RNA. A single record per CDR3 protein comes from TCRdb applying MiXCR to the immunoSEQ multiplex PCR reads. The sample contains 180,000 or so distinct CDR3 sequences, about 95% of which appear only once. Sequencing of TCR beta was performed on blood CD8+ and CD4+ T cells. The multiple sclerosis controls consisted of treatment-naive patients with relapsing-remitting disease, either stable or active. The junction had 5 bases not matched to a gene; V was cut back by 3 bases and J by 2 bases. CDR1 is DFQATT, CDR2 SNEGSKA, per germline (reference sequence). CDR3 size: 14 residues.

Material: CD4+ T cells from PBMCs. The chain couples TRBV20-1 to TRBJ2-7; 9 positions agree with TRBD1. The TCR comes from a human donor with multiple sclerosis. CDR3 coding DNA: TGCAGTGCTAGCGTCCGGGACAGGGCCTACGAGCAGTACTTC. Its protein is CSASVRDRAYEQYF.